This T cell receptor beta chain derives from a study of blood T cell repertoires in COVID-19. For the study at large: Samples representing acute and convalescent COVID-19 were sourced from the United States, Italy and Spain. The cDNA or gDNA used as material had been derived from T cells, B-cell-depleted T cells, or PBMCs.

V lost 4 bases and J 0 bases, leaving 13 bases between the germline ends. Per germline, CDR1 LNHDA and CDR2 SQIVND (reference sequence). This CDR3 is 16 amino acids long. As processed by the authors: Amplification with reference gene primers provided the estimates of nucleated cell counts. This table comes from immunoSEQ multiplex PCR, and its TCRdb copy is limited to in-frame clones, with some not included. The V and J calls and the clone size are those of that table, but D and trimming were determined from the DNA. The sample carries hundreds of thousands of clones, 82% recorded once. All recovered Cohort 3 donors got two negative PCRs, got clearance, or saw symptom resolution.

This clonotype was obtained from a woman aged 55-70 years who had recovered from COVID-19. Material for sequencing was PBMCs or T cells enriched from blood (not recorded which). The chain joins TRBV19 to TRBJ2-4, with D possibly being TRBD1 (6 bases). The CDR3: CASSTRQAVAKNIQYF. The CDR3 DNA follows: TGTGCCAGTAGTACAAGACAGGCTGTAGCCAAAAACATTCAGTACTTC.